Each of the 19 T cell receptor beta chains below was sequenced from the same sample in a study of CD8+CD57+ T cells in acquired aplastic anemia. Profiles of TCR beta VDJ and CDR3 were generated from a genomic DNA template. From the reads, TCRdb called clonotypes with MiXCR, one entry per CDR3 protein. The sample yields 100,000 to 150,000 distinct CDR3 sequences, around two fifths seen once. Sequencing was performed on sorted CD4+, CD8+, or CD8+CD57+ T cells (not recorded which) from PBMCs. The origin of the receptors is a human donor in good health, serving as a control.

The rearrangement links TRBV19 to TRBJ2-5, with D perhaps matching TRBD2 (5 bases). The germline CDR1 and CDR2 sequences are LNHDA and SQIVND (reference sequence). Trimming removed 6 bases at V and 5 bases at J, with 10 bases between. The CDR3 runs 12 residues. This chain's CDR3 is CASSPGDETQYF. The CDR3 nucleotides are TGTGCCAGTAGCCCCGGGGATGAGACCCAGTACTTC.

There are many counts of this clonotype. J is TRBJ1-2 and V is TRBV12-3 or TRBV12-4; D remains unclear. The CDR3 covers 14 residues. The V and J ends lost 5 bases and 8 bases respectively, with 18 bases between them. The CDR3 nucleotides read TGTGCCAGCAGTCCAAGGACGGGCCGAGGCGGCTACACCTTC. Its translation is CASSPRTGRGGYTF.

The CDR3 here is CASSFWGTYEQYF. In nucleotides, the CDR3 is TGTGCCAGCAGCTTTTGGGGCACCTACGAGCAGTACTTC. V usage is TRBV5-6 and J usage is TRBJ2-7, with a tentative D call TRBD1 (5 bases). Germline loops: CDR1 SGHDT, CDR2 YYEEEE. V lost 2 bases, J lost 2 bases, and 8 bases lay in between. The CDR3 consists of 13 residues.

To note about this clonotype: A much bigger clone sits one base away, suggesting this may be a read error. The V call is TRBV6-5, the J call TRBJ2-1, with TRBD2 matching 8 bases. CDR3 length: 15 amino acids. Per the germline V gene, CDR1 is MNHEY and CDR2 is SVGAGI. This chain's CDR3 is CASTYTSGSNNEQFF. CDR3 bases: TGTGCCAGCACTTACACTAGCGGTTCTAACAATGAGCAGTTCTTC.

This clonotype was picked up many times. The V and J genes are TRBV7-9 and TRBJ1-4, with a weak D call TRBD1 (6 bases). The ends were cut back, 2 bases at V and 12 bases at J, with 7 bases in the middle. Germline V gives CDR1 SEHNR, CDR2 FQNEAQ (reference sequence). CDR3 length: 11 residues. The CDR3: CASSLKGELFF. The CDR3 nucleotides read TGTGCCAGCAGCTTAAAGGGGGAACTGTTTTTT. Combining the CDR3 with reference TRBV7-9 and TRBJ1-4 gives the whole variable domain DTGVSQNPRHKITKRGQNVTFRCDPISEHNRLYWYRQTLGQGPEFLTYFQNEAQLEKSRLLSDRFSAERPKGSFSTLEIQRTEQGDSAMYLCASSLKGELFFGSGTQLSVL.

The chain couples TRBV24-1 to TRBJ1-1; 10 bases align to TRBD1. Trimming at V came to 7 bases and at J to 12 bases, leaving 10 bases not matched to a gene. CDR3 length equals 13 residues. Germline V gives CDR1 KGHDR, CDR2 SFDVKD. The CDR3 here is CATSQWDRGGTFF. CDR3 in DNA: TGTGCCACCAGCCAATGGGACAGGGGAGGAACTTTCTTT.

In the case of this clonotype: One base away lies a much larger clone, so this may be a sequencing read error. As the CDR3 is not closed by the conserved phenylalanine or tryptophan, this likely results from a read error. The chain carries TRBV7-2 and TRBJ1-5; D unclear. This CDR3 contains 16 residues. V was shortened by 5 bases and J by 6 bases, with 20 bases between the two germline ends. Germline CDR1 is SGHTA and CDR2 is FQGNSA. For the CDR3, the DNA is TGTGCCAGCAGCCTGGCGGCAGGAGGGTCTGGTCAGCCCCAGCATCTT. It yields the protein CASSLAAGGSGQPQHL.

This clonotype was picked up many times. The gene calls are TRBV20-1 and TRBJ2-7, with D tentatively TRBD1 (6 bases). Trimming removed 3 bases at V and 2 bases at J, with 14 bases between. This CDR3 is built from 14 residues. The germline V gene has CDR1 DFQATT and CDR2 SNEGSKA (reference sequence). The CDR3 DNA follows: TGCAGTGCTAGCCGGGACATGCCACCCTACGAGCAGTACTTC. This translates into CSASRDMPPYEQYF.

At least ten counts were recorded for this clonotype. This sequence joins TRBV4-1 and TRBJ2-7, with TRBD2 identical over 11 bases. V was pared by 0 bases and J by 1 base, with 5 bases of the junction left unmatched. Germline CDR1 MGHRA, CDR2 YSYEKL. This CDR3 is built from 17 residues. The CDR3 bases are TGCGCCAGCAGCCAAGATCATGGGACTAGCGGATCCTACGAGCAGTACTTC. Protein: CASSQDHGTSGSYEQYF.

This clonotype was counted many times. This chain uses TRBV19 with TRBJ2-1, with 9 bases that match TRBD2. Per germline, CDR1 LNHDA and CDR2 SQIVND (reference sequence). The V segment lost 1 base and the J segment 5 bases; nucleotides outside the gene matches: 3. The CDR3 length is 15 residues. The CDR3 protein is CASSIGTSVNNEQFF. The CDR3 region has the DNA TGTGCCAGTAGTATAGGGACTAGCGTTAACAATGAGCAGTTCTTC. Full variable domain (rest looked up from reference TRBV19 and TRBJ2-1): DGGITQSPKYLFRKEGQNVTLSCEQNLNHDAMYWYRQDPGQGLRLIYYSQIVNDFQKGDIAEGYSVSREKKESFPLTVTSAQKNPTAFYLCASSIGTSVNNEQFFGPGTRLTVL.

The chain combines TRBV20-1 with TRBJ2-3; weak D call: TRBD2 (6 bases). CDR1 and CDR2 from the germline V gene are DFQATT and SNEGSKA (reference sequence). This CDR3 contains 12 residues. Trimming removed 4 bases at V and 2 bases at J, with 7 bases between. The CDR3 nucleotides read TGCAGTGCTACGGGGGACACAGATACGCAGTATTTT. It specifies CSATGDTDTQYF.

At least ten counts were recorded for this clonotype. This chain links TRBV24-1 with TRBJ2-3, with D perhaps matching TRBD2 (5 bases). V was clipped by 9 bases and J by 0 bases, with 6 bases between them. Germline assignment: CDR1 KGHDR and CDR2 SFDVKD. This CDR3 is built from 12 residues. The CDR3 reads CATGSSTDTQYF. The DNA for the CDR3 is TGTGCCACCGGGAGCAGCACAGATACGCAGTATTTT.

Comments on this clonotype: Sequence at one end of the junction differs from germline and may be a read error. The chain recombines TRBV6-2 or TRBV6-3 with TRBJ2-7; D is unresolved. Per the germline V gene, CDR1 is MNHEY and CDR2 is SVGEGT. This CDR3 contains 13 residues. CDR3 sequence (DNA): TGTGCCTGCAGTTACGGCACAACCTACGAGCAGTACTTC. Translating it yields CACSYGTTYEQYF.

The rearrangement links TRBV2 to TRBJ1-1; 7 bases fit TRBD1. The J segment lost 8 bases and the V segment lost 6 bases, leaving 6 bases of the junction unmatched. Germline CDR1 SNHLY, CDR2 FYNNEI. The CDR3 length is 12 residues. In DNA form, the CDR3 reads TGTGCCAGCAGCCGAAGGGGGCCCGAAGCTTTCTTT. Translation: CASSRRGPEAFF. Variable domain in full (rest from reference TRBV2 and TRBJ1-1): EPEVTQTPSHQVTQMGQEVILRCVPISNHLYFYWYRQILGQKVEFLVSFYNNEISEKSEIFDDQFSVERPDGSNFTLKIRSTKLEDSAMYFCASSRRGPEAFFGQGTRLTVV.

This clonotype was counted ten times or more. The V and J genes are TRBV7-9 and TRBJ1-4; a weak D match, TRBD1 (5 bases). The germline V gene encodes CDR1 SEHNR and CDR2 FQNEAQ (reference sequence). This CDR3 spans 15 amino acids. Trimming took off 3 bases at V and 8 bases at J, with 16 bases between the two ends. CDR3 coding DNA: TGTGCCAGCAGCTTTTCGGGGGGGACCGGGGAAAAACTGTTTTTT. It is translated as CASSFSGGTGEKLFF.

As for this clonotype: Mismatch with germline at one junction end may stem from a read error. This sequence joins TRBV7-7 and TRBJ2-7; D remains ambiguous. Germline-derived CDR1 and CDR2 are SSHAT and FNYEAQ (reference sequence). CDR3 length equals 13 residues. The CDR3, as DNA: TGTGCTAGCAGCTTGGGCCCCTACTACGAGCAGTACTTC. Residues: CASSLGPYYEQYF.

This clonotype was recorded a few times. This may be a read error: a much more frequent sequence differs by one nucleotide. Without the conserved terminal phenylalanine or tryptophan, this CDR3 likely stems from a read error. The gene calls are TRBV9 and TRBJ1-1; unclear D gene. The CDR3 loop spans 13 amino acids. Germline V lookup: CDR1 SGDLS, CDR2 YYNGEE. V lost 6 bases to trimming and J lost 0 bases, with 9 bases between them. For the CDR3, the DNA is TGTGCCAGCACCAAGGCTCTGAACACTGAAGCTTTCTCT. Translated, it gives CASTKALNTEAFS.

The sample holds one count of this clonotype. V and J are TRBV10-3 and TRBJ2-5; D perhaps matches TRBD1 (6 bases). The germline V and J ends were trimmed by 10 bases and 3 bases, with 15 bases remaining between them. The V gene's germline CDR1 is ENHRY and CDR2 SYGVKD. There are 13 residues in the CDR3. CDR3 bases: TGTGCCACATGGGGACACAAAGAAGAGACCCAGTACTTC. Encoded protein: CATWGHKEETQYF.

This clonotype was detected many times. The gene calls are TRBV28 and TRBJ2-7, with D perhaps being TRBD1 or TRBD2 (6 bases each). With 5 bases removed from V and 4 bases from J, the gap between germline ends came to 15 bases. The CDR3 has 14 residues. Per germline, CDR1 MDHEN and CDR2 SYDVKM. The CDR3 DNA is TGTGCCAGCAGTGGCCCGGGGGCGGGATACGAGCAGTACTTC. Translated: CASSGPGAGYEQYF.